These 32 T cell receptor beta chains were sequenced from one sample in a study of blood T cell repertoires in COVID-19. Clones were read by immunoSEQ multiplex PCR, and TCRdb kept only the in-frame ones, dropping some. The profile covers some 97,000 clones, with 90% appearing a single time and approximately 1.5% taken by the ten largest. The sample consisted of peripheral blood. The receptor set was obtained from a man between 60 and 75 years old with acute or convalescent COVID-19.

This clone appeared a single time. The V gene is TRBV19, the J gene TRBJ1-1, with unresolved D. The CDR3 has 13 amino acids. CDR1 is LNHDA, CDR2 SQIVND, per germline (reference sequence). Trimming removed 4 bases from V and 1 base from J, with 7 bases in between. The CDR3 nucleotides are TGTGCCAGTAGTACGGTCCAGAACACTGAAGCTTTCTTT. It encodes CASSTVQNTEAFF. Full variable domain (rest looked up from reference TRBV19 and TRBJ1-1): DGGITQSPKYLFRKEGQNVTLSCEQNLNHDAMYWYRQDPGQGLRLIYYSQIVNDFQKGDIAEGYSVSREKKESFPLTVTSAQKNPTAFYLCASSTVQNTEAFFGQGTRLTVV.

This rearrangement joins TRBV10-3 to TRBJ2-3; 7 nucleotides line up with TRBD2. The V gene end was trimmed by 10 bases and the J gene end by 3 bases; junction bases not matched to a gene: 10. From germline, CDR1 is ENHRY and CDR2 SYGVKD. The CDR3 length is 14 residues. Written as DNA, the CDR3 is TGTGCCACGATCCCGGGGGGAGAGACAGATACGCAGTATTTT. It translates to CATIPGGETDTQYF.

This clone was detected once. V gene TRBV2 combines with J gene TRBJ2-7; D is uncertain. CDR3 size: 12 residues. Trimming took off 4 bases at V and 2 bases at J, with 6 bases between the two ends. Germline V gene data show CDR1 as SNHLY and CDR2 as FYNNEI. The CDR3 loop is CASSVAAYEQYV. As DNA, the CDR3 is TGTGCCAGCAGTGTGGCGGCCTACGAGCAGTACGTC.

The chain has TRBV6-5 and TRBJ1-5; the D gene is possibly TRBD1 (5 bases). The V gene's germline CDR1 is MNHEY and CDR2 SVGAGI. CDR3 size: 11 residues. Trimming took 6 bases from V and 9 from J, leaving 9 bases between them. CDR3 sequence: CASRGGGPQHF. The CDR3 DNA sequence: TGTGCCAGCAGGGGCGGGGGGCCCCAGCATTTT.

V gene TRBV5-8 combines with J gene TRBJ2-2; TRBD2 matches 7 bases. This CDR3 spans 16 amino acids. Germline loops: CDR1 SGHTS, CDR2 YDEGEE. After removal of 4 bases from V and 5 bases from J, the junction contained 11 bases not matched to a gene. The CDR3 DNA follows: TGTGCCAGCAGCCCCCCGGGACTAAGGAGGACCGGGGAGCTGTTTTTT. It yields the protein CASSPPGLRRTGELFF.

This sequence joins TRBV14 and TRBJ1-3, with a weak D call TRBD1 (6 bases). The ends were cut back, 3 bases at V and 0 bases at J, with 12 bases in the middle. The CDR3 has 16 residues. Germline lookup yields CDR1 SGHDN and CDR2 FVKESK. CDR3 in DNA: TGTGCCAGCAGCCAGAGACAGGTGCTCTCTGGAAACACCATATATTTT. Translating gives CASSQRQVLSGNTIYF.

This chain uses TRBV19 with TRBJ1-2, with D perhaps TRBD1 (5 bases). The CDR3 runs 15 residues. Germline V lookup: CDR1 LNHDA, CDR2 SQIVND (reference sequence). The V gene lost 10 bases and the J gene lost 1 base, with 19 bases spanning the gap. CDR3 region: CATLPGDLDNYGYTF. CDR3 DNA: TGTGCCACCCTCCCGGGGGACCTCGATAACTATGGCTACACCTTC. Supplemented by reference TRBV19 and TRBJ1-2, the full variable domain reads DGGITQSPKYLFRKEGQNVTLSCEQNLNHDAMYWYRQDPGQGLRLIYYSQIVNDFQKGDIAEGYSVSREKKESFPLTVTSAQKNPTAFYLCATLPGDLDNYGYTFGSGTRLTVV.

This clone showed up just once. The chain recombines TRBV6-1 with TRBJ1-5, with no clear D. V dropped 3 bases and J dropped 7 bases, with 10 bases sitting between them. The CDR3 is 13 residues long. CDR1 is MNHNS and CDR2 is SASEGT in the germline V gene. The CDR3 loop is CASSEGLRQPQHF. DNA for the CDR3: TGTGCCAGCAGTGAGGGTCTCAGGCAGCCCCAGCATTTT.

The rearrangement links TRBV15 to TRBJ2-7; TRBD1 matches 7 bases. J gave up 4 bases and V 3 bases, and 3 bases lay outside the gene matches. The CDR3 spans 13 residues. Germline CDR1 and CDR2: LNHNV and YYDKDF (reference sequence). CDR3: CATSSGTDYEQYV. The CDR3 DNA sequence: TGTGCCACCAGCAGCGGGACAGATTACGAGCAGTACGTC.

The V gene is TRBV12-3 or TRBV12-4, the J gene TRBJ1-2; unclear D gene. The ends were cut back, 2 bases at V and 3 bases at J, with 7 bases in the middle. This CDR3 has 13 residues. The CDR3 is CASSLQVDYGYTF. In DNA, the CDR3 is TGTGCCAGCAGTTTACAGGTAGACTATGGCTACACCTTC.

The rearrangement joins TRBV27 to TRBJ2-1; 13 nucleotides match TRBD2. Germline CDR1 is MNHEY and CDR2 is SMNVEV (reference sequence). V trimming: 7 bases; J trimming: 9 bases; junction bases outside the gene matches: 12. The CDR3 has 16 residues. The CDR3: CASKERTSGGGFEQFF. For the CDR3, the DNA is TGTGCCAGCAAGGAAAGGACTAGCGGGGGAGGCTTTGAGCAGTTCTTC.

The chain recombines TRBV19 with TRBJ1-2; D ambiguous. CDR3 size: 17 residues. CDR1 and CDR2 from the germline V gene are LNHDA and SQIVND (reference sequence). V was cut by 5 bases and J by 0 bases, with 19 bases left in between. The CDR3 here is CASSYSRGQMTNYGYTF. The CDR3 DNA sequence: TGTGCCAGTAGTTACTCCAGAGGTCAGATGACTAACTATGGCTACACCTTC.

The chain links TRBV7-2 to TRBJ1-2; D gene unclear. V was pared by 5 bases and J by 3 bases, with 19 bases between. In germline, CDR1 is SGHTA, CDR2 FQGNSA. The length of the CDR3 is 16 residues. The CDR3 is CASSPLHGWGDYGYTF. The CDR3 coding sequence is TGTGCCAGCAGCCCCCTTCACGGGTGGGGAGACTATGGCTACACCTTC.

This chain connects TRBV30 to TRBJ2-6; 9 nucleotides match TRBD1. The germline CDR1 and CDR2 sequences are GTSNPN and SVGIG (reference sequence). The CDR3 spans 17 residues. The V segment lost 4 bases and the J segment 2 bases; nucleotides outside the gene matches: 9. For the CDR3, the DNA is TGTGCCTGGACCGGACGGGACAGGGTCCCTGGGGCCAACGTCCTGACTTTC. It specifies CAWTGRDRVPGANVLTF.

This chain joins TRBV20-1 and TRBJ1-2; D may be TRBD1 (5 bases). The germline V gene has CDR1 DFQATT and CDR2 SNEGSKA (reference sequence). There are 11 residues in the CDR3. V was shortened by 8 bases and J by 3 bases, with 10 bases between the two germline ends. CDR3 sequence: CSSGGDYGYTF. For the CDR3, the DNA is TGCAGTTCGGGGGGTGACTATGGCTACACCTTC.

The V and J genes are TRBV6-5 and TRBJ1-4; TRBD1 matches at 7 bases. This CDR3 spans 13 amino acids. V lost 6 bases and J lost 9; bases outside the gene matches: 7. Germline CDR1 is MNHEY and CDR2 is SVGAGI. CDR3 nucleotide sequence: TGTGCCAGCAGAGGGACAGCGGCACAAAAACTGTTTTTT. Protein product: CASRGTAAQKLFF.

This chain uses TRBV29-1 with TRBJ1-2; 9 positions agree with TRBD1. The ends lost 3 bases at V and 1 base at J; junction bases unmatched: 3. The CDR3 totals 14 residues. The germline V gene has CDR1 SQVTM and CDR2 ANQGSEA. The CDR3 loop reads CSVEGQGINYGYTF. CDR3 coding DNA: TGCAGCGTTGAGGGACAGGGCATTAACTATGGCTACACCTTC. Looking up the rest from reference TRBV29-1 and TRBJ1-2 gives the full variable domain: SAVISQKPSRDICQRGTSLTIQCQVDSQVTMMFWYRQQPGQSLTLIATANQGSEATYESGFVIDKFPISRPNLTFSTLTVSNMSPEDSSIYLCSVEGQGINYGYTFGSGTRLTVV.

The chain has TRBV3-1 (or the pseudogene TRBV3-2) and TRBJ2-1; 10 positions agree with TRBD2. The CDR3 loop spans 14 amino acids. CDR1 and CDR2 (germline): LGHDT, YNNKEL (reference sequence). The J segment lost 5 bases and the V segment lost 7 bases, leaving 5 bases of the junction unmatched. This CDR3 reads CASMPSGGHNEQFF. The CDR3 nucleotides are TGTGCCAGCATGCCTAGCGGGGGACACAATGAGCAGTTCTTC.

The CDR3 here is CASKRTGEGGTDTQYF. In nucleotides, the CDR3 is TGTGCCAGTAAAAGGACAGGGGAGGGAGGCACAGATACGCAGTATTTT. The V gene is TRBV19, the J gene TRBJ2-3; 9 bases are shared with TRBD1. This CDR3 contains 16 residues. Germline CDR1 LNHDA, CDR2 SQIVND (reference sequence). V dropped 7 bases and J dropped 1; count of bases not matched to a gene: 9.

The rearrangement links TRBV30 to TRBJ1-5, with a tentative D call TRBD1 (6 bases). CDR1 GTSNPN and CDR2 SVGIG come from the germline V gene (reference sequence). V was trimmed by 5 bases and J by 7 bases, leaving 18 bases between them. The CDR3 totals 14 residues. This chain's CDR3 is CAWAGGGQGQPQHF. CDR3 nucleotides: TGTGCCTGGGCGGGAGGGGGTCAAGGCCAGCCCCAGCATTTT.

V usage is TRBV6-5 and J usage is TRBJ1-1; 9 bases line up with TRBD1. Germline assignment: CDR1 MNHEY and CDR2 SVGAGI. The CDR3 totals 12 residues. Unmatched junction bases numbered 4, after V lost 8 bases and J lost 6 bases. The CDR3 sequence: CASGTGFSEAFF. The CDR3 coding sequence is TGTGCCAGCGGGACAGGGTTTTCTGAAGCTTTCTTT.

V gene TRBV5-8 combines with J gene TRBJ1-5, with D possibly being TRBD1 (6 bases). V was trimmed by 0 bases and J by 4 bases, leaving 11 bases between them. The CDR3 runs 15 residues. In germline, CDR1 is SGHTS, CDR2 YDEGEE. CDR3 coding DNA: TGTGCCAGCAGCTTGGGGACAGAAATAAATCAGCCCCAGCATTTT. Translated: CASSLGTEINQPQHF. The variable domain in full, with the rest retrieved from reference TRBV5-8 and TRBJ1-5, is EAGVTQSPTHLIKTRGQQATLRCSPISGHTSVYWYQQALGLGLQFLLWYDEGEERNRGNFPPRFSGRQFPNYSSELNVNALELEDSALYLCASSLGTEINQPQHFGDGTRLSIL.

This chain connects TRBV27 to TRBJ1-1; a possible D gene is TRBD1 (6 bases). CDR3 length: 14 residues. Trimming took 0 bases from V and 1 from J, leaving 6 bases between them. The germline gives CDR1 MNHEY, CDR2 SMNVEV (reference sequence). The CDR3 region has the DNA TGTGCCAGCAGTTTATCGGGGGCGAACACTGAAGCTTTCTTT. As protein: CASSLSGANTEAFF.

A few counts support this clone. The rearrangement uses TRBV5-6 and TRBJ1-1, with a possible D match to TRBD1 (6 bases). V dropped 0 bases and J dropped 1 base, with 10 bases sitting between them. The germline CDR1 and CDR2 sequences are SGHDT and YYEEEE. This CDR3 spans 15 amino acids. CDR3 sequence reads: CASSLDLGGNTEAFF. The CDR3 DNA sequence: TGTGCCAGCAGCTTGGATTTAGGGGGGAACACTGAAGCTTTCTTT.

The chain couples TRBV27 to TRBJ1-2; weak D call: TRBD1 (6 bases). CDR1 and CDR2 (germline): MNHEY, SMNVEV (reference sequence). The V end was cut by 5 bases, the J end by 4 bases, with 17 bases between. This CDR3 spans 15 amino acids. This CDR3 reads CASSPWGGPAYGYTF. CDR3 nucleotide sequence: TGTGCCAGCAGTCCATGGGGGGGGCCGGCCTATGGCTACACCTTC.

Here the CDR3 reads CASSLDRGRGGYTF. DNA for the CDR3: TGTGCCAGCAGTTTAGACAGGGGGCGAGGTGGCTACACCTTC. V and J are TRBV27 and TRBJ1-2; 10 bases match TRBD1. The CDR3 covers 14 residues. V dropped 2 bases and J dropped 7; count of bases not matched to a gene: 4. Germline lookup yields CDR1 MNHEY and CDR2 SMNVEV (reference sequence).

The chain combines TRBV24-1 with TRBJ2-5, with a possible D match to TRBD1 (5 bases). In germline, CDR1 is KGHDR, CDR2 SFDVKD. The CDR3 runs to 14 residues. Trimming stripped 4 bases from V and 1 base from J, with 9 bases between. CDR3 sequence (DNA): TGTGCCACCAGTGAAGGGGCAGGCCAAGAGACCCAGTACTTC. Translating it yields CATSEGAGQETQYF.

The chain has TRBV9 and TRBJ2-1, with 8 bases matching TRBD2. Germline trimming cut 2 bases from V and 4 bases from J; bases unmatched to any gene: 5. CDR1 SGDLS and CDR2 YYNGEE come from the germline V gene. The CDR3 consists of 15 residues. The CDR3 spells CASSVGGGGYNEQFF. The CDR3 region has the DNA TGTGCCAGCAGCGTGGGCGGCGGGGGGTACAATGAGCAGTTCTTC.

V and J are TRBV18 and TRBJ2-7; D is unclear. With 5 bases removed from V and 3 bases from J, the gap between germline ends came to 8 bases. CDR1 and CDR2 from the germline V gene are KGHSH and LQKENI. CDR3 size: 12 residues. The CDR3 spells CASSAGRYEQYF. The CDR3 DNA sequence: TGTGCCAGCTCAGCTGGGCGCTACGAGCAGTACTTC.

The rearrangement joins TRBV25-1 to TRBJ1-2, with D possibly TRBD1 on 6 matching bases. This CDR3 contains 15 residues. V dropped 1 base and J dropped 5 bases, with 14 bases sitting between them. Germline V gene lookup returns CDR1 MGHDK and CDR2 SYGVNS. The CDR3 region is CASSESGGAWYGYTF. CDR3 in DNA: TGTGCCAGCAGTGAATCGGGGGGCGCGTGGTATGGCTACACCTTC.

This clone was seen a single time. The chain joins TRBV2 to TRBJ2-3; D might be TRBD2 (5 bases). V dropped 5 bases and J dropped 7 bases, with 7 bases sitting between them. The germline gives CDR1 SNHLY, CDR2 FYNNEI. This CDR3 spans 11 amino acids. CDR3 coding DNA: TGTGCCAGCAGTAGGGAGAATACGCAGTATTTT. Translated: CASSRENTQYF.

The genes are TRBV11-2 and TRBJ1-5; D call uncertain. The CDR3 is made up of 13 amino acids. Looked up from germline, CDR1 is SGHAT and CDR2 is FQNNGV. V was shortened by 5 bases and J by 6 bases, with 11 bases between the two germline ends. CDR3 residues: CASSLEEGQPQHF. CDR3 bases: TGTGCCAGCAGCCTGGAAGAGGGTCAGCCCCAGCATTTT.